This T cell receptor beta chain was obtained from a study of cytomegalovirus exposure and HLA in healthy donors. About this clone itself: Its antigen remains unknown.

Study-level findings and limits: Researchers reportedly found TCR beta sequences accurately predicted most subjects' HLA-A and HLA-B alleles. By HLA locus, TCR association rates varied in a later analysis, with DRB1 showing the most and HLA-C the fewest.

Researchers ran the PCR with 60 Vbeta and 13 Jbeta primers. Sequenced by immunoSEQ multiplex PCR; TCRdb stores in-frame clones only, minus some. The repertoire includes tens of thousands of clones, about nine tenths of them detected once, and roughly an eighth sits in the top ten. The material sequenced was PBMCs. This TCR was sampled from a woman aged 40 to 50 in good health and CMV-seropositive.

CDR3 in DNA: TGTGCCAGCAAAGGACAGGGGGACACCGGGGAGCTGTTTTTT. This sequence encodes CASKGQGDTGELFF. The rearrangement joins TRBV6-4 to TRBJ2-2; 10 bases align to TRBD1. J gave up 3 bases and V 7 bases, and 2 bases lay outside the gene matches. The CDR3 consists of 14 residues. Germline CDR1 is MRHNA and CDR2 is SNTAGT.